The 25 T cell receptor beta chains in this list originate from one sample, sequenced in a study of T-cell reconstitution after alpha-beta-depleted transplantation in children. Using unique molecular identifiers, the investigators prepared the TCRbeta library. From the PCR reads, TCRdb called clonotypes with MiXCR, one entry per CDR3 protein. The sample consists of approximately 490,000 distinct CDR3 sequences, 12% of them appearing once. Specimen: PBMCs from the stem cell graft donor, collected from the stem cell graft. Receptor source: a human donor who donated a stem cell graft to a child with combined immunodeficiency.

This clonotype showed up many times. Germline is not matched at one junction end, which may reflect a read error. The chain recombines TRBV18 with TRBJ2-1; a possible D gene is TRBD2 (5 bases). Germline assignment: CDR1 KGHSH and CDR2 LQKENI. This CDR3 is 14 amino acids long. CDR3 in amino acids: CASSRGRQIHEQFF. The CDR3 coding sequence is TGTGCCAGTTCACGGGGTAGGCAGATCCATGAGCAGTTCTTC.

This clonotype has ten or more counts. The chain employs TRBV20-1 and TRBJ2-7; D is ambiguous. V lost 5 bases and J 3 bases, leaving 5 bases between the germline ends. This CDR3 is built from 10 residues. CDR1 and CDR2 from the germline V gene are DFQATT and SNEGSKA (reference sequence). DNA for the CDR3: TGCAGTGCTGTCAACTACGAGCAGTACTTC. Translating gives CSAVNYEQYF.

Only a few counts were recorded for this clonotype. Sequence at one end of the junction differs from germline and may be a read error. The chain joins TRBV7-3 to TRBJ2-1; 9 nucleotides align to TRBD1. The germline V gene encodes CDR1 SGHTA and CDR2 FQGTGA. CDR3 size: 17 residues. The CDR3 loop reads CASSLAGTGGAQNERFF. The CDR3 region has the DNA TGTGCCAGCAGCTTGGCGGGTACAGGGGGCGCGCAGAATGAGCGGTTCTTC.

This chain uses TRBV27 with TRBJ1-5; perhaps TRBD1 as D (5 bases). CDR1 and CDR2 from the germline V gene are MNHEY and SMNVEV (reference sequence). V was trimmed by 2 bases and J by 2 bases, leaving 16 bases between them. The CDR3 sequence is 17 residues long. The CDR3 loop reads CASSLRQNSNGNQPQHF. DNA for the CDR3: TGTGCCAGCAGTTTACGACAGAATAGCAACGGCAATCAGCCCCAGCATTTT.

This clonotype has more than one count but fewer than ten. The chain has TRBV12-3 or TRBV12-4 and TRBJ1-4; D possibly corresponds to TRBD1 (6 bases). V was clipped by 5 bases and J by 8 bases, with 24 bases between them. This CDR3 region has 17 residues. CDR3 coding DNA: TGTGCCAGCAGTGTGCAACGAACAGGGCGAGGAAGGGAAAAACTGTTTTTT. The encoded protein is CASSVQRTGRGREKLFF.

V gene TRBV20-1 combines with J gene TRBJ1-1; 9 bases match TRBD1. This CDR3 spans 16 amino acids. V dropped 1 base and J dropped 0; count of bases not matched to a gene: 6. Germline CDR1 DFQATT, CDR2 SNEGSKA (reference sequence). The CDR3 protein is CSARGEQGAMNTEAFF. The DNA of the CDR3 is TGCAGTGCTAGAGGAGAACAGGGGGCGATGAACACTGAAGCTTTCTTT.

This clonotype was recorded at least ten times. The chain carries TRBV9 and TRBJ2-1; D call uncertain. Germline lookup yields CDR1 SGDLS and CDR2 YYNGEE. This CDR3 spans 12 amino acids. V was cut by 0 bases and J by 8 bases, with 6 bases left in between. The CDR3 is CASSVGVDEQFF. The CDR3 nucleotides are TGTGCCAGCAGCGTAGGAGTCGATGAGCAGTTCTTC.

This clonotype was detected many times. V and J are TRBV4-3 and TRBJ2-3; no reliable D call. Germline V gene data show CDR1 as LGHNA and CDR2 as YSLEER. CDR3 size: 14 residues. V was clipped by 0 bases and J by 3 bases, with 7 bases between them. The CDR3 DNA reads TGCGCCAGCAGCCAAGATATCTCAACAGATACGCAGTATTTT. It is translated as CASSQDISTDTQYF.

The sample holds a few counts of this clonotype. The J gene is TRBJ1-2, the V gene TRBV6-6; 10 nucleotides match TRBD1. Trimming took 10 bases from V and 4 from J; bases not matched to a gene: 6. CDR1 is MNHNY, CDR2 SVGAGI, per germline (reference sequence). The CDR3 covers 13 residues. The CDR3 sequence: CAICRDRGYGYTF. The CDR3 DNA reads as TGTGCCATCTGCCGGGACAGGGGCTATGGCTACACCTTC.

The V gene is TRBV12-3 or TRBV12-4, the J gene TRBJ2-1, with 12 nucleotides matching TRBD2. V lost 4 bases to trimming and J lost 4 bases; unmatched junction nucleotides: 5. CDR3 length equals 16 residues. The CDR3 region has the DNA TGTGCCAGCAGTTGGGGACTAGCGGGTATATACAATGAGCAGTTCTTC. It is translated as CASSWGLAGIYNEQFF.

V is TRBV7-2 and J is TRBJ2-7, with 8 bases lining up with TRBD2. Trimming cost V 1 base and J 3 bases; bases outside gene matches: 8. This CDR3 is 16 amino acids long. The V gene's germline CDR1 is SGHTA and CDR2 FQGNSA. The CDR3 DNA follows: TGTGCCAGCAGCTTAGTGTATAAGCGGGAGCACTACGAGCAGTACTTC. Translation gives CASSLVYKREHYEQYF.

V usage is TRBV12-3 or TRBV12-4 and J usage is TRBJ1-2; the D gene is possibly TRBD1 (5 bases). CDR3 length equals 15 residues. Between the trimmed V and J ends, which lost 6 bases and 4 bases, there was a span of 18 bases. CDR3 loop: CASSAAGRLSYGYTF. As DNA, the CDR3 is TGTGCCAGCAGCGCCGCGGGGCGCTTATCCTATGGCTACACCTTC.

This clonotype was seen repeatedly, ten times or more. V gene TRBV21-1 combines with J gene TRBJ1-2. TRBV21-1 is designated a pseudogene. This CDR3 spans 11 amino acids. CDR3 residues: CASSSNSVYTF. The CDR3 coding sequence is TGTGCCAGCAGCAGCAATAGCGTCTACACCTTC.

This chain links TRBV12-3 or TRBV12-4 with TRBJ1-1; D might be TRBD1 (6 bases). The ends were cut back, 6 bases at V and 3 bases at J, with 20 bases in the middle. The CDR3 contains 16 residues. The CDR3 loop reads CASSPPGARWDTEAFF. The CDR3 coding sequence is TGTGCCAGCAGCCCACCGGGGGCGAGGTGGGACACTGAAGCTTTCTTT.

The CDR3 sequence is CSASPWTSGLISRTDTQYF. CDR3 nucleotide sequence: TGCAGTGCTAGTCCATGGACTAGCGGACTCATATCCCGCACAGATACGCAGTATTTT. The chain is built from TRBV20-1 and TRBJ2-3; 10 bases fit TRBD2. Germline V gives CDR1 DFQATT, CDR2 SNEGSKA (reference sequence). The CDR3 sequence is 19 residues long. Trimming took 3 bases from V and 1 from J; bases not matched to a gene: 16.

The table lists this clonotype with a few counts. CDR3 amino acids: CATSRGELEEEKLFF. The CDR3 region has the DNA TGTGCCACCAGCAGAGGGGAGTTGGAGGAAGAAAAACTGTTTTTT. This chain joins TRBV15 and TRBJ1-4, with D hard to call. Germline values: CDR1 LNHNV, CDR2 YYDKDF (reference sequence). This CDR3 has 15 amino acids. V dropped 1 base and J dropped 8 bases, with 14 bases sitting between them.

In this sample, this clonotype turned up a few times. The chain has TRBV12-3 or TRBV12-4 and TRBJ2-6; D call uncertain. Trimming took 1 base from V and 0 from J, leaving 10 bases between them. The CDR3 has 17 residues. DNA of the CDR3: TGTGCCAGCAGTTTAGGGGATTCCTTCTCTGGGGCCAACGTCCTGACTTTC. It encodes CASSLGDSFSGANVLTF.

This clonotype was counted a few times. The gene calls are TRBV12-3 or TRBV12-4 and TRBJ2-1, with TRBD2 matching over 14 bases. The CDR3 runs 17 residues. V lost 7 bases, J lost 5 bases, and 10 bases stayed unmatched. CDR3 residues: CASTFKTSGRADNEQFF. As DNA, the CDR3 is TGTGCCAGCACCTTCAAGACTAGCGGGAGGGCCGACAATGAGCAGTTCTTC.

About this clonotype itself: It is likely a read error, because the conserved phenylalanine at the end of the CDR3 is missing. This chain links TRBV6-2 or TRBV6-3 with TRBJ1-5; D is unresolved. Per the germline V gene, CDR1 is MNHEY and CDR2 is SVGEGT. Trimming left V 0 bases short and J 4 bases short, with 7 bases between. This CDR3 region has 14 residues. CDR3 coding DNA: TGTGCCAGCAGTTACTCCCGGAAGAATCAGCCCCAGCATTAT. Residues: CASSYSRKNQPQHY.

This clonotype was picked up many times. The chain is built from TRBV7-2 and TRBJ2-7; tentatively, D is TRBD2 (6 bases). The CDR3 is 13 amino acids. CDR1 is SGHTA and CDR2 is FQGNSA in the germline V gene. V was trimmed by 3 bases and J by 4 bases, leaving 10 bases between them. CDR3 loop: CASSFAGKYEQYF. In DNA, the CDR3 is TGTGCCAGCAGCTTTGCGGGGAAATACGAGCAGTACTTC.

This clonotype was observed a handful of times. V and J are TRBV11-3 and TRBJ2-5; no clear D. Germline values: CDR1 SGHNT, CDR2 YENEEA. The germline V and J ends were trimmed by 5 bases and 0 bases, with 10 bases remaining between them. This CDR3 spans 14 amino acids. CDR3 residues: CASSVGPNQETQYF. The DNA of the CDR3 is TGTGCCAGCAGCGTAGGCCCCAACCAAGAGACCCAGTACTTC.

As regards this clonotype: Just one base apart from a much larger clone, this may be a read error. The chain uses TRBV6-5 and TRBJ2-7; tentatively, D is TRBD2 (6 bases). Germline CDR1 reads MNHEY; CDR2 reads SVGAGI. The CDR3 consists of 15 residues. In DNA form, the CDR3 reads TGTGCCAGCAGTTACTGGGACGGGAGCTGGTACGAGCACTACTTC. It codes for CASSYWDGSWYEHYF.

This clonotype came up many times. This sequence joins TRBV15 and TRBJ1-6; TRBD1 aligns across 8 bases. The V and J ends lost 2 bases and 8 bases, in that order; junction bases with no gene match: 5. This CDR3 is 15 amino acids long. Germline V gene data show CDR1 as LNHNV and CDR2 as YYDKDF (reference sequence). CDR3 loop: CATSRRQGSDSPLHF. CDR3 in DNA: TGTGCCACCAGCAGAAGACAGGGGTCAGATTCACCCCTCCACTTT.

This clonotype occurred many times. This chain links TRBV24-1 with TRBJ1-2, with TRBD1 as a possible D gene (5 bases). This CDR3 region has 12 residues. V lost 5 bases to trimming and J lost 4 bases, with 7 bases between them. Per the germline V gene, CDR1 is KGHDR and CDR2 is SFDVKD. Here the CDR3 DNA reads TGTGCCACCAGTGTAGACAGCTATGGCTACACCTTC. Its protein product is CATSVDSYGYTF.

The sample holds a few counts of this clonotype. V gene TRBV7-9 combines with J gene TRBJ1-1; D gene uncertain. With 0 bases removed from V and 0 bases from J, the gap between germline ends came to 8 bases. Germline CDR1 is SEHNR and CDR2 is FQNEAQ (reference sequence). The CDR3 contains 15 residues. The CDR3 DNA follows: TGTGCCAGCAGCTTAGCTCGGTTTATGAACACTGAAGCTTTCTTT. Translating it yields CASSLARFMNTEAFF.